This T cell receptor beta chain came from a study of T-cell reconstitution after alpha-beta-depleted transplantation in children. Study results and limitations: It was reported that alpha-beta T cells came from several hundred expanded graft clones (about two months after transplant). From surviving recipient T cells and thymic progenitors came the high day-60 TCRbeta diversity observed in some patients. Newly generated T cells supplied most T-cell counts and diversity one year post-transplant.

TCRbeta library preparation incorporated unique molecular identifiers. TCRdb re-called the PCR reads with MiXCR, one entry per CDR3 protein. Of 250,000 to 300,000 distinct CDR3 sequences listed, 11% are singletons. Comment on this clonotype: Its target is unknown.

CDR3 length: 14 residues. Trimming left V 8 bases short and J 0 bases short, with 13 bases between. The source material was peripheral blood, sampled 180 days after TCRalphabeta/CD19-depleted stem cell transplant. This clonotype was obtained from a male patient aged 2 to 10 who had a stem cell transplant for chronic granulomatous disease, so the T cells may come from the graft donor. This sequence joins TRBV23-1 and TRBJ2-5; no clear D gene. TRBV23-1 is annotated as an ORF whose role is uncertain. The CDR3 DNA is TGCGCCAGCCGGTGCAGGTTGTACCAAGAGACCCAGTACTTC. Translated: CASRCRLYQETQYF.